A single sample gave rise to the 26 T cell receptor beta chains below, sequenced in a study of blood T cell repertoires in COVID-19. Generated by immunoSEQ multiplex PCR, the TCRdb table keeps only in-frame clones and is missing some. This table has over 200,000 clones, over 75% appearing once. The sequenced sample consisted of peripheral blood. All receptors derive from a human donor in a cohort sampled during active COVID-19.

The rearrangement uses TRBV30 and TRBJ1-1, with 9 bases aligning to TRBD1. The CDR3 spans 15 residues. Germline V gives CDR1 GTSNPN, CDR2 SVGIG (reference sequence). The chain's CDR3 is CSSSWDREKNTEAFF. The CDR3 coding sequence is TGTTCTTCTTCCTGGGACAGGGAAAAGAACACTGAAGCTTTCTTT.

The chain recombines TRBV5-1 with TRBJ1-2; no clear D gene. V was shortened by 3 bases and J by 8 bases, with 17 bases between the two germline ends. Germline CDR1 SGHRS, CDR2 YFSETQ. The CDR3 totals 14 residues. CDR3 sequence: CASSSLTLDGGYTF. In DNA form, the CDR3 reads TGCGCCAGCAGCTCGCTCACGTTAGACGGGGGCTACACCTTC.

V is TRBV19 and J is TRBJ2-1, with TRBD1 as a possible D gene (6 bases). Per germline, CDR1 LNHDA and CDR2 SQIVND (reference sequence). The CDR3 loop spans 15 amino acids. V was shortened by 5 bases and J by 6 bases, with 17 bases between the two germline ends. CDR3 in amino acids: CASSANRAVPNEQFF. For the CDR3, the DNA is TGTGCCAGTAGTGCCAACAGGGCCGTACCCAATGAGCAGTTCTTC.

This clone was picked up one time. The J gene is TRBJ1-6, the V gene TRBV7-3; 10 positions agree with TRBD1. CDR1 is SGHTA, CDR2 FQGTGA, per germline. This CDR3 is built from 15 residues. V gave up 0 bases and J gave up 10 bases; unmatched junction bases: 3. The CDR3 sequence is CASSLTGTGASPLHF. The CDR3 DNA is TGTGCCAGCAGCTTAACAGGGACAGGGGCCTCACCCCTCCACTTT. Full variable domain (outside the CDR3, taken from reference TRBV7-3 and TRBJ1-6): GAGVSQTPSNKVTEKGKYVELRCDPISGHTALYWYRQSLGQGPEFLIYFQGTGAADDSGLPNDRFFAVRPEGSVSTLKIQRTERGDSAVYLCASSLTGTGASPLHFGNGTRLTVT.

The chain links TRBV5-1 to TRBJ2-3; 9 bases map to TRBD1. The germline V gene has CDR1 SGHRS and CDR2 YFSETQ. This CDR3 region has 16 residues. With 4 bases clipped from V and 4 bases from J, the junction kept 10 bases outside the gene matches. The CDR3 loop is CASSPSYRGRADTQYF. The CDR3 DNA follows: TGCGCCAGCAGCCCGAGTTACAGGGGGCGCGCAGATACGCAGTATTTT. Drawing the rest from reference TRBV5-1 and TRBJ2-3, the complete variable domain is KAGVTQTPRYLIKTRGQQVTLSCSPISGHRSVSWYQQTPGQGLQFLFEYFSETQRNKGNFPGRFSGRQFSNSRSEMNVSTLELGDSALYLCASSPSYRGRADTQYFGPGTRLTVL.

The genes are TRBV6-2 or TRBV6-3 and TRBJ1-3; D is unresolved. V was cut by 0 bases and J by 0 bases, with 15 bases left in between. CDR3 length: 18 residues. Germline values: CDR1 MNHEY, CDR2 SVGEGT. In DNA, the CDR3 is TGTGCCAGCAGTTACTCGACGGCCCGGGTCAGCTCTGGAAACACCATATATTTT. Residues: CASSYSTARVSSGNTIYF.

DNA of the CDR3: TGCAGCCACGCTATGGACAGGGGGTATCAAAGCTCCTACAATGAGCAGTTCTTC. Translation: CSHAMDRGYQSSYNEQFF. V usage is TRBV29-1 and J usage is TRBJ2-1, with 10 bases matching TRBD1. V lost 8 bases and J lost 0; bases outside the gene matches: 16. Germline values: CDR1 SQVTM, CDR2 ANQGSEA. The CDR3 spans 18 residues.

The DNA for the CDR3 is TGTGCCAGCAGCTGGGGCAGGGGCAGCACTGAAGCTTTCTTT. Translation: CASSWGRGSTEAFF. The chain recombines TRBV7-2 with TRBJ1-1, with D maybe TRBD1 (6 bases). Trimming pared 4 bases from V and 4 bases from J, leaving 13 bases between. The CDR3 length is 14 residues. The V gene's germline CDR1 is SGHTA and CDR2 FQGNSA. Full variable domain (remainder filled in from reference TRBV7-2 and TRBJ1-1): GAGVSQSPSNKVTEKGKDVELRCDPISGHTALYWYRQSLGQGLEFLIYFQGNSAPDKSGLPSDRFSAERTGGSVSTLTIQRTQQEDSAVYLCASSWGRGSTEAFFGQGTRLTVV.

This sequence joins TRBV4-2 and TRBJ2-5; 10 bases fit TRBD2. CDR1 is LGHNA and CDR2 is YNFKEQ in the germline V gene. CDR3 length equals 20 residues. V gave up 2 bases and J gave up 5 bases; unmatched junction bases: 20. The CDR3 loop reads CASSQQSSAGGPFKMETQYF. Written as DNA, the CDR3 is TGTGCCAGCAGCCAACAGTCTTCAGCGGGGGGGCCGTTCAAAATGGAGACCCAGTACTTC.

About this clone itself: A read error may produce the germline difference seen at one junction end. V gene TRBV24-1 combines with J gene TRBJ2-6; TRBD2 agrees at 7 bases. Germline values: CDR1 KGHDR, CDR2 SFDVKD. The CDR3 sequence is 19 residues long. CDR3 loop: CATSVGGGSGFSGANVLTF. The CDR3 DNA is TGCGCCACCAGTGTCGGCGGGGGTAGTGGCTTTTCTGGGGCCAACGTCCTGACTTTC.

V usage is TRBV6-1 and J usage is TRBJ2-2; weak D call: TRBD2 (5 bases). Germline loops: CDR1 MNHNS, CDR2 SASEGT. The V and J ends lost 1 base and 2 bases respectively, with 8 bases between them. The CDR3 is 15 residues long. The CDR3 DNA follows: TGTGCCAGCAGTGAAGGCCGGGAAAACACCGGGGAGCTGTTTTTT. It codes for CASSEGRENTGELFF.

This chain uses TRBV6-6 with TRBJ1-1; 9 positions match TRBD1. Germline CDR1 is MNHNY and CDR2 is SVGAGI (reference sequence). The CDR3 runs 13 residues. J was trimmed by 8 bases and V by 6 bases; bases with no gene match: 7. CDR3 nucleotides: TGTGCCAGCAGAGGGACAGGGCCCCAGGAAGCTTTCTTT. This codes for CASRGTGPQEAFF.

The V call is TRBV9, the J call TRBJ1-1; no clear D gene. The V gene lost 2 bases and the J gene lost 5 bases, with 7 bases spanning the gap. Germline-derived CDR1 and CDR2 are SGDLS and YYNGEE. CDR3 size: 12 residues. Here the CDR3 reads CASSVGETEAFF. The CDR3 DNA follows: TGTGCCAGCAGCGTTGGAGAGACTGAAGCTTTCTTT.

The rearrangement uses TRBV5-6 and TRBJ1-3; 9 nucleotides align to TRBD1. Trimming cost V 4 bases and J 2 bases; bases outside gene matches: 7. The CDR3 sequence is 16 residues long. The germline V gene encodes CDR1 SGHDT and CDR2 YYEEEE. The CDR3 protein is CASSPDRGLPGNTIYF. The CDR3 nucleotides are TGTGCCAGCAGCCCGGACAGGGGATTGCCTGGAAACACCATATATTTT.

Comments on this clone: The junction shows a germline mismatch at one end, possibly a read error. The genes are TRBV7-7 and TRBJ2-7; TRBD1 might be the D (8 bases). Germline V gives CDR1 SSHAT, CDR2 FNYEAQ (reference sequence). This CDR3 comprises 16 residues. The CDR3, as DNA: TGTGCTAGCAGCTTGAAGCACAGGGGGGGCACCTACGAGCAGTACTTC. Amino acid sequence: CASSLKHRGGTYEQYF.

The genes are TRBV19 and TRBJ2-5, with TRBD1 matching 7 bases. V dropped 4 bases and J dropped 3; count of bases not matched to a gene: 2. Germline lookup yields CDR1 LNHDA and CDR2 SQIVND (reference sequence). CDR3 length equals 13 residues. CDR3 bases: TGTGCCAGTAGTACACAGGGGAAAGAGACCCAGTACTTC. It translates to CASSTQGKETQYF.

This clone was picked up one time. The rearrangement links TRBV19 to TRBJ1-2; D call uncertain. V was trimmed by 0 bases and J by 1 base, leaving 18 bases between them. The CDR3 length is 18 residues. Germline loops: CDR1 LNHDA, CDR2 SQIVND (reference sequence). CDR3 nucleotide sequence: TGTGCCAGTAGTATAGATTTACCATCATTAGGCGGTAACTATGGCTACACCTTC. As protein: CASSIDLPSLGGNYGYTF.

The V gene is TRBV6-2 or TRBV6-3, the J gene TRBJ2-3, with TRBD1 as a possible D gene (9 bases). V shed 4 bases and J shed 4 bases, with 21 bases lying between them. Per the germline V gene, CDR1 is MNHEY and CDR2 is SVGEGT. This CDR3 spans 17 amino acids. The CDR3 loop is CASSLAGQGVIADTQYF. The CDR3 DNA reads TGTGCCAGCAGTTTAGCGGGACAGGGTGTCATCGCAGATACGCAGTATTTT.

The chain is built from TRBV3-1 (or the pseudogene TRBV3-2) and TRBJ1-2; D is possibly TRBD1 (5 bases). Per the germline V gene, CDR1 is LGHDT and CDR2 is YNNKEL (reference sequence). The CDR3 covers 14 residues. The V end lost 8 bases, the J end lost 7 bases, and 20 bases lay between the germline ends. Here the CDR3 DNA reads TGTGCCAGCGGCCTCACCCGGGGGATTGGTGGCTACACCTTC. As protein: CASGLTRGIGGYTF.

CDR3 amino acids: CASSEEGRQPQHF. The CDR3 DNA reads TGTGCCAGCAGTGAAGAGGGGCGGCAGCCCCAGCATTTT. V gene TRBV2 combines with J gene TRBJ1-5; tentatively, D is TRBD1 (5 bases). V was shortened by 1 base and J by 7 bases, with 8 bases between the two germline ends. Germline V gives CDR1 SNHLY, CDR2 FYNNEI. This CDR3 is built from 13 residues.

The CDR3 region is CASSVRIMNTEAFF. For the CDR3, the DNA is TGTGCCAGCAGTGTGAGAATCATGAACACTGAAGCTTTCTTT. The V gene is TRBV2, the J gene TRBJ1-1; D not resolved. Germline V gene sequence: CDR1 SNHLY, CDR2 FYNNEI. The CDR3 loop spans 14 amino acids. V shed 4 bases and J shed 0 bases, with 9 bases lying between them.

The chain combines TRBV5-6 with TRBJ2-7, with 13 positions matching TRBD2. CDR1 and CDR2 from the germline V gene are SGHDT and YYEEEE. This CDR3 has 15 amino acids. The ends lost 3 bases at V and 5 bases at J; junction bases unmatched: 5. The CDR3: CASSWGLAGLDEQYF. CDR3 nucleotide sequence: TGTGCCAGCAGCTGGGGACTAGCGGGATTAGACGAGCAGTACTTC.

This chain joins TRBV6-1 and TRBJ2-7, with a tentative D call TRBD2 (6 bases). Germline CDR1 is MNHNS and CDR2 is SASEGT. This CDR3 has 15 amino acids. The germline V and J ends were trimmed by 2 bases and 1 base, with 12 bases remaining between them. The CDR3, as DNA: TGTGCCAGCAGTGAACTGGGGACTGTATCCTACGAGCAGTACTTC. This gives the protein CASSELGTVSYEQYF.

The chain recombines TRBV3-1 (or the pseudogene TRBV3-2) with TRBJ1-1; D is ambiguous. The V gene lost 5 bases and the J gene lost 5 bases, with 9 bases spanning the gap. Germline V gives CDR1 LGHDT, CDR2 YNNKEL (reference sequence). The CDR3 runs 12 residues. The CDR3 spells CASSIPGTEAFF. For the CDR3, the DNA is TGTGCCAGCAGCATACCAGGAACTGAAGCTTTCTTT.

A single count supports this clone. The chain uses TRBV12-5 and TRBJ2-1; D unclear. Germline CDR1 and CDR2: LGHNT and FRNRAP. CDR3 length equals 13 residues. The V end was cut by 3 bases, the J end by 10 bases, with 13 bases between. CDR3 amino acids: CASGFIVVSEQFF. The CDR3 region has the DNA TGTGCTAGTGGTTTTATTGTAGTAAGCGAGCAGTTCTTC.

This clone turned up a few times. The chain links TRBV6-5 to TRBJ2-6; unclear D gene. Germline V lookup: CDR1 MNHEY, CDR2 SVGAGI. V was cut by 0 bases and J by 0 bases, with 3 bases left in between. The CDR3 is 15 amino acids. Here the CDR3 DNA reads TGTGCCAGCAGTTACTCCCGCTCTGGGGCCAACGTCCTGACTTTC. Translation gives CASSYSRSGANVLTF.